This T cell receptor beta chain was recovered during a study of OX40 agonist ivuxolimab in advanced cancers. Germline values: CDR1 MNHNY, CDR2 SVGAGI (reference sequence). Deletions cut 6 bases from V and 5 bases from J, with 13 bases between. The CDR3 totals 13 residues. Measured with immunoSEQ multiplex PCR; TCRdb has only the in-frame clones, and not every one. Among some 90,000 clones listed, around nine tenths were seen once. The chain is built from TRBV6-6 and TRBJ2-5, with TRBD2 as a possible D gene (8 bases). The clonotype comes from an adult with an advanced solid tumor such as melanoma, head and neck, liver or kidney cancer. The sequences come from CD4+ or CD8+ T cells sorted from blood, collected in a trial of the OX40 agonist ivuxolimab. The CDR3 sequence is CASRLAGQETQYF. CDR3 DNA sequence: TGTGCCAGCAGGTTAGCGGGACAGGAGACCCAGTACTTC.